This paragraph reports one T cell receptor (beta chain). Its antigen specificity is not known. Base-call qualities are not available, and no considerably larger clone is one nucleotide away. This entry comes from a study of control samples from healthy donors and cancer patients (dated by TCRdb to 2019 to 2021). Preparation of the library involved the immunoSEQ multiplex PCR assay. TCRdb limited this immuneACCESS table to in-frame rearrangements with V and J called. A share of clones is missing; checked studies link under half to unresolved V genes, and the rest is unexplained. The table for this sample lists under 50,000 clones; around 87% of them were counted only once. The ten top clones hold roughly 10% of the sample. CDR1 MRHNA and CDR2 SNTAGT were looked up in the germline V gene. Spanning cysteine to phenylalanine, the CDR3 consists of 15 amino acids. Only the CDR3 portion is preserved as DNA: 45 bases, with reading frame beginning at the first base. V loses 6 bases at its end and J loses 5 bases; junction bases beyond the gene matches: 8.

Recombination joined TRBV6-4 with TRBJ2-1; the central 9 bases match TRBD1. The source material was PBMCs. This sequence originates from a woman aged 60-75 years with lung cancer. The CDR3 reads as follows: CASRPGQGLNNEQFF. The nucleotides read TGTGCCAGCAGACCTGGACAGGGGTTGAACAATGAGCAGTTCTTC.